These T cell receptor beta chains were read from a single sample in a study of monozygotic twins with inflammatory bowel disease. No DNA is given; TCRdb re-called the 5' RACE reads and lists each CDR3 protein once. Its listing shows approximately 400,000 distinct CDR3 sequences. The sequencing input was blood. These receptor sequences come from a human donor with ulcerative colitis or Crohn's disease, or a healthy co-twin of an affected twin (not recorded which). Each CDR3 is given with its conserved first and last residue.

V gene: TRBV5-1
J gene: TRBJ2-7
CDR3 protein: CASSLPQVGYEQYF

V gene: TRBV27
J gene: TRBJ1-3
CDR3 protein: CASSIGRGNTIYF

V gene: TRBV3-1
J gene: TRBJ2-1
CDR3 protein: CASSQVPSGNSYNEQFF

V gene: TRBV29-1
J gene: TRBJ2-1
CDR3 protein: CSVFHTGNEQFF

V gene: TRBV5-5
J gene: TRBJ1-2
CDR3 protein: CASSPTAFRGYTF

V gene: TRBV28
J gene: TRBJ2-7
CDR3 protein: CASSFGYRGEQYF

V gene: TRBV12-3/TRBV12-4
J gene: TRBJ2-5
CDR3 protein: CASSPPPSGSPETQYF

V gene: TRBV5-4
J gene: TRBJ2-2
CDR3 protein: CASSHTLGVGGELFF

V gene: TRBV10-3
J gene: TRBJ1-1
CDR3 protein: CAISESRVRGEDTEAFF

V gene: TRBV14
J gene: TRBJ1-1
CDR3 protein: CASSQGNPPLEAFF

V gene: TRBV5-1
J gene: TRBJ1-3
CDR3 protein: CASSIGGLSGNTIYF

V gene: TRBV11-2
J gene: TRBJ1-2
CDR3 protein: CASSRGAGLDYGYTF

V gene: TRBV20-1
J gene: TRBJ1-2
CDR3 protein: CSAKQGADGYTF

V gene: TRBV28
J gene: TRBJ1-1
CDR3 protein: CASSLVTGGRHTEAFF

V gene: TRBV11-2
J gene: TRBJ2-7
CDR3 protein: CASSYNRGPSYEQYF

V gene: TRBV20-1
J gene: TRBJ2-7
CDR3 protein: CSATYGLAGGKYEQYF

V gene: TRBV30
J gene: TRBJ2-7
CDR3 protein: CAWSVQRAATYEQYF

V gene: TRBV29-1
J gene: TRBJ2-3
CDR3 protein: CSVEGFVGGEEDTQYF

V gene: TRBV20-1
J gene: TRBJ2-1
CDR3 protein: CSASTTPSGENEQFF

V gene: TRBV7-2
J gene: TRBJ2-5
CDR3 protein: CASSSSGTSGSWKTQYF

V gene: TRBV11-3
J gene: TRBJ1-1
CDR3 protein: CASSLPGQKNTEAFF

V gene: TRBV20-1
J gene: TRBJ2-3
CDR3 protein: CSASQGIDTQYF

V gene: TRBV3-1
J gene: TRBJ2-5
CDR3 protein: CASSQDTARWETQYF

V gene: TRBV7-2
J gene: TRBJ1-2
CDR3 protein: CASSPDRVWGYTF

V gene: TRBV28
J gene: TRBJ2-7
CDR3 protein: CASSFLRDRGYEQYF

V gene: TRBV19
J gene: TRBJ1-2
CDR3 protein: CASSIGADFGYGYTF

V gene: TRBV5-1
J gene: TRBJ1-1
CDR3 protein: CASSLGGIEAFF

V gene: TRBV28
J gene: TRBJ2-1
CDR3 protein: CASWGVSNEQFF

V gene: TRBV9
J gene: TRBJ2-1
CDR3 protein: CASSVMAVSLRNEQFF

V gene: TRBV7-3
J gene: TRBJ2-1
CDR3 protein: CASAPQGGLEQFF

V gene: TRBV14
J gene: TRBJ1-2
CDR3 protein: CASAGAHNYGYTF

V gene: TRBV4-1
J gene: TRBJ2-3
CDR3 protein: CASRYDRVGDTQYF

V gene: TRBV20-1
J gene: TRBJ2-2
CDR3 protein: CSARATVTGELFF

V gene: TRBV5-1
J gene: TRBJ2-5
CDR3 protein: CASSLALAAQETQYF

V gene: TRBV5-1
J gene: TRBJ2-5
CDR3 protein: CASSTSGIQETQYF

V gene: TRBV30
J gene: TRBJ2-7
CDR3 protein: CAWSSSGTGFVWYEQYF

V gene: TRBV5-1
J gene: TRBJ2-3
CDR3 protein: CASRFDGGADTQYF

V gene: TRBV20-1
J gene: TRBJ2-4
CDR3 protein: CSARGGLAKNIQYF

V gene: TRBV6-2/TRBV6-3
J gene: TRBJ1-1
CDR3 protein: CASSGDRREAFF

V gene: TRBV15
J gene: TRBJ2-3
CDR3 protein: CATSVSGRTDTQYF

V gene: TRBV18
J gene: TRBJ1-5
CDR3 protein: CASSLNGGGNQPQHF

V gene: TRBV12-3/TRBV12-4
J gene: TRBJ1-1
CDR3 protein: CASSKIRTNTEAFF

V gene: TRBV12-3/TRBV12-4
J gene: TRBJ1-2
CDR3 protein: CASSLGQLYGYTF

V gene: TRBV4-3
J gene: TRBJ1-1
CDR3 protein: CASSQDRGGDTEAFF